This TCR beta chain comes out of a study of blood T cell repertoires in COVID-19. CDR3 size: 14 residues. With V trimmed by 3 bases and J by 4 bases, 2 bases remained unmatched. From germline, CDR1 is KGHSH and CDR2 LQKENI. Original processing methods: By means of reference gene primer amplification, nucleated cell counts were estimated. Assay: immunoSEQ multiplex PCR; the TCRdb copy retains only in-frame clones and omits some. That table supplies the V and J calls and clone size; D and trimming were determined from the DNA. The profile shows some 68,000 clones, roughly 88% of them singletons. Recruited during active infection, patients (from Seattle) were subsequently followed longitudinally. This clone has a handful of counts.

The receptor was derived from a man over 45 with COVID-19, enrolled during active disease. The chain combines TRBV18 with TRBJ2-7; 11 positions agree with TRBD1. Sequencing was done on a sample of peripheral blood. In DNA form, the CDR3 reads TGTGCCAGCTCACCGGGACAGGGGGTATACGAGCAGTACTTC. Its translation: CASSPGQGVYEQYF. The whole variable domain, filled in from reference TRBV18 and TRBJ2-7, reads NAGVMQNPRHLVRRRGQEARLRCSPMKGHSHVYWYRQLPEEGLKFMVYLQKENIIDESGMPKERFSAEFPKEGPSILRIQQVVRGDSAAYFCASSPGQGVYEQYFGPGTRLTVT.